The 3 T cell receptor beta chains below all came from one sample that was sequenced in a study of control samples from healthy donors and cancer patients. Generated by immunoSEQ multiplex PCR, the TCRdb table keeps only in-frame clones and is missing some. The sample lists approximately 79,000 clones; around 91% were seen once. The sequenced sample was blood. The receptors here all came from a man in his fifties or sixties in good health.

V gene TRBV5-1 combines with J gene TRBJ1-4; D is ambiguous. Germline V gene lookup returns CDR1 SGHRS and CDR2 YFSETQ. V was shortened by 0 bases and J by 8 bases, with 14 bases between the two germline ends. The CDR3 runs 15 residues. The CDR3 region has the DNA TGCGCCAGCAGCTTGGGTGGGCAAAAGGGAGAAAAACTGTTTTTT. Translation: CASSLGGQKGEKLFF.

J is TRBJ2-5 and V is TRBV7-9; D remains ambiguous. The CDR3 is made up of 14 amino acids. Germline values: CDR1 SEHNR, CDR2 FQNEAQ (reference sequence). The germline V and J ends were trimmed by 2 bases and 4 bases, with 11 bases remaining between them. CDR3 protein: CASSLTDTLETQYF. Written as DNA, the CDR3 is TGTGCCAGCAGCTTAACCGACACCCTAGAGACCCAGTACTTC.

Only a few counts were recorded for this clone. The rearrangement joins TRBV4-1 to TRBJ2-7; 7 positions agree with TRBD2. The ends lost 4 bases at V and 4 bases at J; junction bases unmatched: 4. This CDR3 has 13 amino acids. Germline CDR1 and CDR2: MGHRA and YSYEKL. As DNA, the CDR3 is TGCGCCAGCAGCCTGGGGGGGGGTTACGAGCAGTACTTC. It specifies CASSLGGGYEQYF.